This T cell receptor (beta chain) is drawn from a study of beta chain features in type 1 diabetes. There are a few counts of this clone. V was clipped by 4 bases and J by 5 bases; unmatched bases: 9. CDR1 and CDR2 (germline): LGHNA, YSLEER. This CDR3 comprises 17 residues. As every portion of the isolated RNA was reverse transcribed, the sequencing read expressed TCRB transcripts. The assay was immunoSEQ multiplex PCR, and TCRdb's table has in-frame clones only and misses some. Here the sample spans hundreds of thousands of clones, around 15% being singletons. This TCR was recovered from a man aged 18 to 30 in good health. The genes are TRBV4-3 and TRBJ2-1, with TRBD2 matching over 12 bases. Sequencing was carried out using naive CD4+ T cells from blood. The DNA of the CDR3 is TGCGCCAGCAGCCGAGTTGGGCCTAGCGGGGGGGACAATGAGCAGTTCTTC. Its protein product is CASSRVGPSGGDNEQFF.